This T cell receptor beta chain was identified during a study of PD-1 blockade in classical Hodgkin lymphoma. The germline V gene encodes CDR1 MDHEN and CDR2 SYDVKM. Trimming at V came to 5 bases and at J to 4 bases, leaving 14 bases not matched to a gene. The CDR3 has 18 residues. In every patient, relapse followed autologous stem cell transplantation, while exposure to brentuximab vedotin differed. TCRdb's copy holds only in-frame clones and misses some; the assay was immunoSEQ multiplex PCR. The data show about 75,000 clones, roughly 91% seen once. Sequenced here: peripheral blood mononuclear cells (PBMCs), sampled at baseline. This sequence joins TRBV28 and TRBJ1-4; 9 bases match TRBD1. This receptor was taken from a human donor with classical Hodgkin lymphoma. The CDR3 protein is CASSLLHPGTGINEKLFF. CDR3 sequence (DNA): TGTGCCAGCAGTCTGCTGCACCCCGGGACAGGGATTAATGAAAAACTGTTTTTT.